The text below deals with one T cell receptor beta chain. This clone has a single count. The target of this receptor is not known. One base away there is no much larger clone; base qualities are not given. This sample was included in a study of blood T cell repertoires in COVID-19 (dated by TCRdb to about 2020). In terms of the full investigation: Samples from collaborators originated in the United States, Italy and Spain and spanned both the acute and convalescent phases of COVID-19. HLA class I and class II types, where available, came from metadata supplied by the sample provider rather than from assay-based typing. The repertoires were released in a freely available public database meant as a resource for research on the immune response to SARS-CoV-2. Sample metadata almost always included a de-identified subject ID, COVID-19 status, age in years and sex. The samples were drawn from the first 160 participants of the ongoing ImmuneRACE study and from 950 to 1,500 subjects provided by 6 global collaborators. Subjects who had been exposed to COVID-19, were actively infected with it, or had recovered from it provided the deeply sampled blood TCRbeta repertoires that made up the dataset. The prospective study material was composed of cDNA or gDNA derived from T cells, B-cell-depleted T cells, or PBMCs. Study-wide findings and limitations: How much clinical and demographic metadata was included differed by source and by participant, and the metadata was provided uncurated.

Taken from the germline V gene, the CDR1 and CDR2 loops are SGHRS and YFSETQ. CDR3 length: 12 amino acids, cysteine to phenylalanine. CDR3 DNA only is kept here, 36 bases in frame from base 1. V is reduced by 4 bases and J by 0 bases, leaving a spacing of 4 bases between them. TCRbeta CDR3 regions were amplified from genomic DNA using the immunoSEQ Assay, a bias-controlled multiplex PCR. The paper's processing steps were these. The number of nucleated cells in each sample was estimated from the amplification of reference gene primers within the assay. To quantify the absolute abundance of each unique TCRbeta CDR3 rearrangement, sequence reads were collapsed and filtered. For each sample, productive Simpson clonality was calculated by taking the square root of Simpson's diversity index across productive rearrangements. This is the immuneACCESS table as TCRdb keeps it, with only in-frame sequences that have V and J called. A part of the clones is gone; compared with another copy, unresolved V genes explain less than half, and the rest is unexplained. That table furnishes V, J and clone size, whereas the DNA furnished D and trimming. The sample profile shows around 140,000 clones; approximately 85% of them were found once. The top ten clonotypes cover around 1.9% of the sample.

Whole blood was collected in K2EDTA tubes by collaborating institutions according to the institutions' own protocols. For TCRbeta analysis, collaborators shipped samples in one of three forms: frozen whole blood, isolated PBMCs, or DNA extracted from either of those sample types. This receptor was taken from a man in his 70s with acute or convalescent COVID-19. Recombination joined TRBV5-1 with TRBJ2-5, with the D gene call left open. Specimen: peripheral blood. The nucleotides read TGCGCCAGCAGCCTGTACCAAGAGACCCAGTACTTC. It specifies CASSLYQETQYF.